These 2 T cell receptor beta chains were sequenced from one sample in a study of metastatic and nonmetastatic thyroid tumors. Each patient came to thyroid surgery without any prior treatment (of any kind). Through MiXCR, TCRdb re-clonotyped the PCR reads. The sample lists around 15,000 clones, about 22% occurring once. Sequencing was done on a sample of adjacent normal tissue. The receptors stem from a female donor with papillary thyroid cancer or a benign thyroid nodule (not recorded which). Some clones in this sample may be carry-over from other donors' samples.

The J gene is TRBJ1-1, the V gene TRBV28, with D tentatively TRBD1 (5 bases). CDR3 length: 14 amino acids. Germline CDR1 MDHEN, CDR2 SYDVKM. The V and J ends lost 4 bases and 5 bases respectively, with 14 bases between them. The CDR3 nucleotides are TGTGCCAGCAGTTCACCGGGGGTAAATACTGAAGCTTTCTTT. Amino acids: CASSSPGVNTEAFF.

This clone was found a few times. V usage is TRBV6-6 and J usage is TRBJ2-7; TRBD1 or TRBD2 may be the D gene (5 bases each). Trimming stripped 2 bases from V and 0 bases from J, with 11 bases between. The CDR3 covers 15 residues. CDR1 is MNHNY, CDR2 SVGAGI, per germline (reference sequence). The CDR3 coding sequence is TGTGCCAGCAGTTACCCCGGGACGGGCTCCTACGAGCAGTACTTC. This sequence encodes CASSYPGTGSYEQYF.